One sample yielded the 26 T cell receptor beta chains listed below, sequenced in a study of CD8 T cells in ankylosing spondylitis. Via MiXCR, TCRdb re-called the 5' RACE reads, giving one row per CDR3 protein. The sample lists 250,000 or so distinct CDR3 sequences; 20% to 30% were seen once. Sequencing was done on a sample of blood, either unsorted or a sorted T cell fraction (not recorded which). These TCRs come from a male donor with ankylosing spondylitis or in good health (not recorded which).

In its sample, this clonotype was seen many times. This chain joins TRBV29-1 and TRBJ2-1; D perhaps matches TRBD1 (5 bases). CDR1 is SQVTM, CDR2 ANQGSEA, per germline. The V gene lost 4 bases and the J gene lost 10 bases, with 20 bases spanning the gap. The CDR3 is made up of 14 amino acids. The CDR3 coding sequence is TGCAGCGTTGGTGATGTAATTGGTGGGGCCGAGCAGTTCTTC. Its protein is CSVGDVIGGAEQFF.

This clonotype showed up just a few times. The V gene is TRBV20-1, the J gene TRBJ2-7; TRBD2 aligns across 11 bases. Germline loops: CDR1 DFQATT, CDR2 SNEGSKA (reference sequence). The CDR3 is 14 amino acids. The trim removed 3 bases at V and 2 bases at J, leaving 3 bases unmatched. This CDR3 is CSARTSGAAYEQYF. DNA of the CDR3: TGCAGTGCTAGGACTAGCGGGGCTGCCTACGAGCAGTACTTC.

V usage is TRBV12-3 or TRBV12-4 and J usage is TRBJ2-3; TRBD1 is a possible D gene (6 bases). V dropped 2 bases and J dropped 4 bases, with 10 bases sitting between them. CDR3 length equals 14 residues. This chain's CDR3 is CASSLLQGSDTQYF. In nucleotides, the CDR3 is TGTGCCAGCAGTTTATTACAGGGCTCAGATACGCAGTATTTT.

This clonotype was picked up many times. This chain links TRBV11-2 with TRBJ1-1; TRBD1 agrees at 9 bases. The length of the CDR3 is 13 residues. The ends lost 3 bases at V and 5 bases at J; junction bases unmatched: 1. Germline V lookup: CDR1 SGHAT, CDR2 FQNNGV. The CDR3 here is CASSFGQGTEAFF. Written as DNA, the CDR3 is TGTGCCAGCAGCTTCGGACAGGGGACTGAAGCTTTCTTT. Drawing the rest from reference TRBV11-2 and TRBJ1-1, the complete variable domain is EAGVAQSPRYKIIEKRQSVAFWCNPISGHATLYWYQQILGQGPKLLIQFQNNGVVDDSQLPKDRFSAERLKGVDSTLKIQPAKLEDSAVYLCASSFGQGTEAFFGQGTRLTVV.

This clonotype was seen at least ten times. The V and J genes are TRBV12-3 or TRBV12-4 and TRBJ1-1; D might be TRBD1 (6 bases). V was pared by 1 base and J by 1 base, with 10 bases between. The CDR3 has 15 residues. CDR3 protein: CASSLGGGGNTEAFF. In nucleotides, the CDR3 is TGTGCCAGCAGTTTAGGGGGGGGCGGGAACACTGAAGCTTTCTTT.

This clonotype showed up many times. The V gene is TRBV29-1, the J gene TRBJ2-3; D gene ambiguous. CDR1 SQVTM and CDR2 ANQGSEA come from the germline V gene. The CDR3 is made up of 12 amino acids. Deletions cut 5 bases from V and 1 base from J, with 7 bases between. The CDR3 DNA follows: TGCAGCGTTATGACGGGCACAGATACGCAGTATTTT. It yields the protein CSVMTGTDTQYF.

This clonotype was detected a few times. The V gene is TRBV20-1, the J gene TRBJ2-5, with D maybe TRBD1 (6 bases). Germline loops: CDR1 DFQATT, CDR2 SNEGSKA (reference sequence). Trimming removed 6 bases from V and 2 bases from J, with 16 bases in between. The CDR3 extends over 14 amino acids. The CDR3, as DNA: TGCAGTGCCAGGGGATGGGGAGATCAAGAGACCCAGTACTTC. This sequence encodes CSARGWGDQETQYF.

This clonotype was counted many times. This chain joins TRBV6-1 and TRBJ2-7; D could derive from TRBD1 or TRBD2 (5 bases each). V lost 6 bases, J lost 7 bases, and 16 bases lay in between. The CDR3 extends over 13 amino acids. Germline V gene lookup returns CDR1 MNHNS and CDR2 SASEGT. CDR3 sequence (DNA): TGTGCCAGCAGAGGCATGGGGGAATGGGAGCAGTACTTC. This encodes CASRGMGEWEQYF.

This chain uses TRBV19 with TRBJ1-1, with D uncertain. V lost 6 bases and J 4 bases, leaving 12 bases between the germline ends. The germline gives CDR1 LNHDA, CDR2 SQIVND (reference sequence). The CDR3 totals 13 residues. The CDR3, as DNA: TGTGCCAGTAGAATCGGACGGAGCACTGAAGCTTTCTTT. Amino acids: CASRIGRSTEAFF.

There are many counts of this clonotype. This chain uses TRBV12-3 or TRBV12-4 with TRBJ1-5; D gene unclear. The CDR3 runs to 15 residues. Trimming took off 6 bases at V and 4 bases at J, with 16 bases between the two ends. CDR3 loop: CASRSGTLGNQPQHF. CDR3 DNA sequence: TGTGCCAGCAGGTCAGGCACCCTGGGGAATCAGCCCCAGCATTTT.

This clonotype was seen at least ten times. The rearrangement links TRBV5-1 to TRBJ2-2, with 10 bases that match TRBD1. Germline V gene sequence: CDR1 SGHRS, CDR2 YFSETQ. V shed 5 bases and J 5 bases; nucleotides not matched to a gene: 24. The CDR3 spans 21 residues. CDR3 bases: TGCGCCAGCAGACAGACGCCCAGCGACAGGGGGCGGTTAATGAGGACCGGGGAGCTGTTTTTT. As protein: CASRQTPSDRGRLMRTGELFF.

In its sample, this clonotype was seen many times. In DNA, the CDR3 is TGCAGTGCTAGTACACGAACAGGGGTGAGGGGCTACACCTTC. Translating gives CSASTRTGVRGYTF. J is TRBJ1-2 and V is TRBV20-1; 7 bases match TRBD1. Germline V CDR1 and CDR2: DFQATT, SNEGSKA (reference sequence). V shed 3 bases, J shed 8 bases, and the junction held 12 bases outside the gene matches. CDR3 length: 14 residues.

The chain uses TRBV2 and TRBJ2-4, with 7 bases identical to TRBD2. Germline loops: CDR1 SNHLY, CDR2 FYNNEI. J lost 2 bases, V lost 1 base, and 2 bases had no gene match. The CDR3 has 15 amino acids. Written as DNA, the CDR3 is TGTGCCAGCAGTGAAGGCGGGGGTACCAAAAACATTCAGTACTTC. It specifies CASSEGGGTKNIQYF.

The chain couples TRBV6-1 to TRBJ2-1; 13 bases are a match to TRBD2. J was trimmed by 3 bases and V by 6 bases; bases with no gene match: 8. This CDR3 contains 17 residues. Germline lookup yields CDR1 MNHNS and CDR2 SASEGT. CDR3 nucleotides: TGTGCCAGCAGCAGGGGGACTAGCGGGGTGTACTACAATGAGCAGTTCTTC. Translated: CASSRGTSGVYYNEQFF.

The V gene is TRBV11-1, the J gene TRBJ2-6, with D unresolved. The CDR3 spans 15 residues. Germline CDR1 is SGHAT and CDR2 is FQDESV (reference sequence). The germline V and J ends were trimmed by 5 bases and 4 bases, with 12 bases remaining between them. CDR3 coding DNA: TGTGCCAGCAGCCCCGCGGCGGTCGGGGCCAACGTCCTGACTTTC. Residues: CASSPAAVGANVLTF.

This chain joins TRBV10-3 and TRBJ2-5; D may match TRBD1 or TRBD2 (6 bases each). There are 14 residues in the CDR3. V dropped 7 bases and J dropped 2 bases, with 14 bases sitting between them. Germline V gene lookup returns CDR1 ENHRY and CDR2 SYGVKD. CDR3 residues: CAIKTGAQQETQYF. The CDR3 region has the DNA TGTGCCATCAAAACGGGGGCGCAACAAGAGACCCAGTACTTC.

Concerning this clonotype: This may come from a read error, since a much larger clone is one base off. No conserved phenylalanine or tryptophan ends this CDR3, so it is likely a read error. The chain carries TRBV12-3 or TRBV12-4 and TRBJ2-7; a possible D gene is TRBD2 (6 bases). This CDR3 has 16 residues. V lost 1 base to trimming and J lost 5 bases, with 18 bases between them. This CDR3 reads CASSLDEGTGPNEQYL. CDR3 sequence (DNA): TGTGCCAGCAGTTTAGATGAGGGGACTGGCCCTAACGAGCAGTACTTA.

This clonotype has only a few counts. This chain joins TRBV15 and TRBJ2-1; the match to TRBD1 covers 7 bases. Germline trimming cut 1 base from V and 6 bases from J; bases unmatched to any gene: 6. From germline, CDR1 is LNHNV and CDR2 YYDKDF (reference sequence). The CDR3 is made up of 15 amino acids. The CDR3 protein is CATSRGGTVFNEQFF. The CDR3 coding sequence is TGTGCCACCAGCAGAGGTGGGACAGTCTTCAATGAGCAGTTCTTC.

The rearrangement links TRBV9 to TRBJ2-5, with D perhaps TRBD2 (6 bases). V dropped 1 base and J dropped 3 bases, with 16 bases sitting between them. This CDR3 is 16 amino acids long. CDR1 and CDR2 (germline): SGDLS, YYNGEE. The CDR3 spells CASSVSAGGKEETQYF. The CDR3 DNA follows: TGTGCCAGCAGCGTATCGGCTGGGGGGAAAGAAGAGACCCAGTACTTC.

This clonotype was picked up one time. V and J are TRBV2 and TRBJ2-3; D call uncertain. The length of the CDR3 is 14 residues. The germline gives CDR1 SNHLY, CDR2 FYNNEI. V was clipped by 7 bases and J by 0 bases, with 11 bases between them. The CDR3 region has the DNA TGTGCCAGCAAGTTAAGCCCTAGCACAGATACGCAGTATTTT. It encodes CASKLSPSTDTQYF.

J is TRBJ2-7 and V is TRBV5-6; D could derive from TRBD1 or TRBD2 (5 bases each). The CDR3 is 15 residues long. Germline V gene lookup returns CDR1 SGHDT and CDR2 YYEEEE. Trimming stripped 3 bases from V and 4 bases from J, with 17 bases between. Written as DNA, the CDR3 is TGTGCCAGCAGCTCGAAACCGGGACGGAGGTACGAGCAGTACTTC. It yields the protein CASSSKPGRRYEQYF.

The chain has TRBV7-2 and TRBJ2-7; perhaps TRBD1 as D (6 bases). CDR3 size: 14 residues. CDR1 is SGHTA and CDR2 is FQGNSA in the germline V gene. V was shortened by 5 bases and J by 5 bases, with 16 bases between the two germline ends. CDR3 sequence reads: CASSGQPQVHEQYF. CDR3 DNA sequence: TGTGCCAGCAGCGGACAGCCCCAGGTTCACGAGCAGTACTTC.

This chain uses TRBV25-1 with TRBJ2-3; weak D call: TRBD2 (5 bases). The germline gives CDR1 MGHDK, CDR2 SYGVNS. This CDR3 is built from 11 residues. Trimming took 7 bases from V and 6 from J, leaving 8 bases between them. The CDR3 sequence is CASTRGDTQYF. The CDR3 nucleotides read TGTGCCAGCACCCGAGGGGATACGCAGTATTTT.

At least ten counts were recorded for this clonotype. The chain uses TRBV3-1 and TRBJ2-3; TRBD2 might be the D (6 bases). The CDR3 length is 15 residues. CDR1 and CDR2 (germline): LGHDT, YNNKEL (reference sequence). With 4 bases removed from V and 0 bases from J, the gap between germline ends came to 11 bases. The DNA for the CDR3 is TGTGCCAGCAGCCTGGGGACTGCAAGCACAGATACGCAGTATTTT. Encoded protein: CASSLGTASTDTQYF.

This clonotype has a count of ten or more. The J gene is TRBJ1-1, the V gene TRBV20-1, with 7 bases lining up with TRBD1. CDR3 length: 15 residues. Germline CDR1 and CDR2: DFQATT and SNEGSKA (reference sequence). V dropped 4 bases and J dropped 0; count of bases not matched to a gene: 8. Here the CDR3 reads CSAKRRGPMNTEAFF. CDR3 coding DNA: TGCAGTGCTAAACGGAGGGGGCCCATGAACACTGAAGCTTTCTTT.

This clonotype was picked up many times. The V gene is TRBV10-3, the J gene TRBJ1-1; possible D gene TRBD1, 6 bases. The germline V and J ends were trimmed by 0 bases and 3 bases, with 20 bases remaining between them. Per the germline V gene, CDR1 is ENHRY and CDR2 is SYGVKD. This CDR3 has 18 amino acids. This CDR3 reads CAISESSIRGGLDTEAFF. The CDR3, as DNA: TGTGCCATCAGTGAGTCCAGCATTCGGGGGGGGCTTGACACTGAAGCTTTCTTT.